This TCR beta chain was captured by sequencing in a study of T-cell reconstitution after alpha-beta-depleted transplantation in children. Study-level results: Roughly two months post-transplant, alpha-beta T cells reportedly originated from several hundred graft clones that had expanded.

This clonotype was counted only a few times. Its antigen is not identified. Germline-derived CDR1 and CDR2 are MDHEN and SYDVKM. V lost 7 bases to trimming and J lost 9 bases, with 18 bases between them. This CDR3 has 14 amino acids. Unique molecular identifiers were incorporated into the prepared TCRbeta library. TCRdb independently ran MiXCR on the PCR reads; one entry per CDR3 protein. The data hold over 45,000 distinct CDR3 sequences, with 44% observed a single time. Specimen: PBMCs, mostly from graft donor cells, collected 360 days after TCRalphabeta/CD19-depleted stem cell transplant. V is TRBV28 and J is TRBJ1-4; D is perhaps TRBD1 (5 bases). The origin of this receptor is a male patient between 5 and 17 years old who had a stem cell transplant for acute lymphoblastic leukemia, so the T cells may come from the graft donor. CDR3 coding DNA: TGTGCCAGCAAGTCCGGGACTCTCTTCAAAAAACTGTTTTTT. This sequence encodes CASKSGTLFKKLFF. Together with reference TRBV28 and TRBJ1-4, the CDR3 gives the full variable domain: DVKVTQSSRYLVKRTGEKVFLECVQDMDHENMFWYRQDPGLGLRLIYFSYDVKMKEKGDIPEGYSVSREKKERFSLILESASTNQTSMYLCASKSGTLFKKLFFGSGTQLSVL.